This entry lists 7 T cell receptor beta chains sequenced from one sample in a study of early T cells in non-severe SARS-CoV-2 infection. TCRdb reanalysed the 5' RACE reads using MiXCR and keeps one entry per CDR3 protein. This sample has 45,000 to 50,000 distinct CDR3 sequences, with 5.5% to 8% found just once. The source was whole blood, collected at baseline. These receptor sequences come from an adult who was a healthcare worker with PCR-confirmed SARS-CoV-2 infection or an uninfected control (not recorded which).

This chain joins TRBV9 and TRBJ1-1; D gene ambiguous. The V end lost 3 bases, the J end lost 7 bases, and 10 bases lay between the germline ends. Germline loops: CDR1 SGDLS, CDR2 YYNGEE. The CDR3 is made up of 12 amino acids. The CDR3: CASSANGFEAFF. The CDR3 nucleotides are TGTGCCAGCAGCGCTAACGGCTTTGAAGCTTTCTTT. The complete variable domain, with remaining parts taken from reference TRBV9 and TRBJ1-1, reads DSGVTQTPKHLITATGQRVTLRCSPRSGDLSVYWYQQSLDQGLQFLIQYYNGEERAKGNILERFSAQQFPDLHSELNLSSLELGDSALYFCASSANGFEAFFGQGTRLTVV.

The chain uses TRBV7-2 and TRBJ1-5; TRBD1 matches 8 bases. This CDR3 is 16 amino acids long. The junction had 12 bases not matched to a gene; V was cut back by 4 bases and J by 7 bases. Germline assignment: CDR1 SGHTA and CDR2 FQGNSA. CDR3 sequence (DNA): TGTGCCAGCAGCTCCAGCCTGACAGGGGTTAAGCAGCCCCAGCATTTT. It specifies CASSSSLTGVKQPQHF.

This clonotype has just a few counts. This rearrangement joins TRBV5-1 to TRBJ2-5, with 7 bases fitting TRBD1. After removal of 0 bases from V and 2 bases from J, the junction contained 4 bases not matched to a gene. The CDR3 has 15 residues. The germline CDR1 and CDR2 sequences are SGHRS and YFSETQ. CDR3 DNA sequence: TGCGCCAGCAGCTTGGTTGGGACAGCGCAAGAGACCCAGTACTTC. Residues: CASSLVGTAQETQYF. The full variable domain, its missing parts supplied by reference TRBV5-1 and TRBJ2-5, is KAGVTQTPRYLIKTRGQQVTLSCSPISGHRSVSWYQQTPGQGLQFLFEYFSETQRNKGNFPGRFSGRQFSNSRSEMNVSTLELGDSALYLCASSLVGTAQETQYFGPGTRLLVL.

J is TRBJ2-3 and V is TRBV29-1; TRBD1 matches 8 bases. J gave up 2 bases and V 6 bases, and 10 bases lay outside the gene matches. The CDR3 extends over 15 amino acids. The germline V gene has CDR1 SQVTM and CDR2 ANQGSEA. CDR3 nucleotide sequence: TGCAGCGTCCTCGAGAGGCAGGGGGCCACAGATACGCAGTATTTT. Its translation is CSVLERQGATDTQYF.

This clonotype showed up many times. CDR3: CASSLASTNYGYTF. The CDR3 bases are TGTGCCAGCAGCTTAGCGAGTACTAACTATGGCTACACCTTC. The V call is TRBV7-2, the J call TRBJ1-2; unclear D gene. The germline V gene encodes CDR1 SGHTA and CDR2 FQGNSA. The length of the CDR3 is 14 residues. With 0 bases removed from V and 0 bases from J, the gap between germline ends came to 5 bases.

The table lists this clonotype with many counts. This sequence joins TRBV7-8 and TRBJ1-1, with no clear D. The CDR3 consists of 13 residues. Germline CDR1 reads SGHVS; CDR2 reads FQNEAQ. Trimming cost V 3 bases and J 3 bases, with 8 bases left between them. The CDR3: CASSFLGYTEAFF. The DNA for the CDR3 is TGTGCCAGCAGCTTCTTGGGGTACACTGAAGCTTTCTTT.

This clonotype came up many times. This chain's CDR3 is CASSQVVGQRTYF. The CDR3 coding sequence is TGTGCCAGCAGCCAAGTGGTGGGACAGCGAACGTACTTC. The J gene is TRBJ2-7, the V gene TRBV14; 7 bases align to TRBD1. Trimming at V came to 1 base and at J to 12 bases, leaving 9 bases not matched to a gene. CDR3 length equals 13 residues. Looked up from germline, CDR1 is SGHDN and CDR2 is FVKESK.